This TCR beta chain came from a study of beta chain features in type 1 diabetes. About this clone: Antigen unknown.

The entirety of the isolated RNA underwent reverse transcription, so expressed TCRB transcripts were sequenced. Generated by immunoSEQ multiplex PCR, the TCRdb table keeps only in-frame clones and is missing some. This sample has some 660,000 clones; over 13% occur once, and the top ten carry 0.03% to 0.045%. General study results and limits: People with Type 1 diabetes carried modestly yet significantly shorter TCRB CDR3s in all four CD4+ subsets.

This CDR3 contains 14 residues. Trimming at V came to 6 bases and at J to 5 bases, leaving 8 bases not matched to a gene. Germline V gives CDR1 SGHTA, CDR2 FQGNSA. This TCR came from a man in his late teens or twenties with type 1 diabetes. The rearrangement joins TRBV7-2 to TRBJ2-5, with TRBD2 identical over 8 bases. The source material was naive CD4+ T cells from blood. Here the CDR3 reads CASRPAGAVETQYF. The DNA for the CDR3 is TGTGCCAGCAGACCAGCGGGGGCAGTGGAGACCCAGTACTTC. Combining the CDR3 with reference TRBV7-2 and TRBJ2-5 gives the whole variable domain GAGVSQSPSNKVTEKGKDVELRCDPISGHTALYWYRQSLGQGLEFLIYFQGNSAPDKSGLPSDRFSAERTGGSVSTLTIQRTQQEDSAVYLCASRPAGAVETQYFGPGTRLLVL.